This T cell receptor (beta chain) originates from a study of T cell responses to AZD1222 COVID-19 vaccine. Study results and caveats: Clonal diversity may have been underestimated, and the donors were mostly white British, with more females than males. The peak T cell response came first, and repertoires were sampled only after it.

The junction had 9 bases not matched to a gene; V was cut back by 4 bases and J by 8 bases. Per the germline V gene, CDR1 is SGHAT and CDR2 is FQDESV (reference sequence). The CDR3 has 15 amino acids. Here immunoSEQ multiplex PCR was the method, and the copy in TCRdb shows in-frame clones only, minus some. The sample records 25,000 to 30,000 clones, roughly nine tenths being singletons. A note on this clone: Its antigen is not identified.

This specimen consisted of peripheral blood, obtained on day 0 of AZD1222 vaccination. The receptor was isolated from an adult in good health. The chain employs TRBV11-1 and TRBJ2-1, with 9 bases lining up with TRBD2. CDR3 bases: TGTGCCAGCAGCTGGAGCCCGGGACTAGCTTATGAGCAGTTCTTC. Encoded protein: CASSWSPGLAYEQFF.